This TCR beta chain appears in the sequencing data of a study of blood T cell repertoires in COVID-19. This clone was found once. Trimming removed 4 bases at V and 3 bases at J, with 7 bases between. The CDR3 is 13 amino acids. Germline values: CDR1 MGHDK, CDR2 SYGVNS. The table came from immunoSEQ multiplex PCR; TCRdb's copy has only in-frame clones and leaves some out. Among under 150,000 clones listed, less than 90% were seen once. The source material was peripheral blood. The chain recombines TRBV25-1 with TRBJ2-1, with a weak D call TRBD2 (6 bases). This TCR was recovered from a man in his thirties or forties with acute or convalescent COVID-19. The CDR3 reads CASSGLGYNEQFF. The CDR3 DNA reads TGTGCCAGCAGTGGACTAGGCTACAATGAGCAGTTCTTC.